These 5 T cell receptor beta chains originate from one sample sequenced in a study of cytomegalovirus exposure and HLA in healthy donors. The protocol was immunoSEQ multiplex PCR, while the TCRdb copy is restricted to in-frame clones and leaves out a portion. The sample includes some 170,000 clones, approximately 80% seen only once; the top ten take 2% to 2.5%. Input material: PBMCs. The receptors come from a young man in good health and CMV-seropositive.

CDR3 loop: CASSAGTPQETQYF. CDR3 DNA sequence: TGTGCCAGCAGCGCTGGGACACCCCAAGAGACCCAGTACTTC. This chain links TRBV9 with TRBJ2-5, with D maybe TRBD1 (6 bases). Germline-derived CDR1 and CDR2 are SGDLS and YYNGEE. Trimming removed 3 bases at V and 1 base at J, with 10 bases between. The CDR3 spans 14 residues.

V and J are TRBV5-6 and TRBJ2-2, with 10 bases fitting TRBD1. J was trimmed by 4 bases and V by 4 bases; bases with no gene match: 10. Germline values: CDR1 SGHDT, CDR2 YYEEEE. This CDR3 is built from 17 residues. This CDR3 reads CASSPSHRDRGTGELFF. The CDR3 DNA reads TGTGCCAGCAGCCCTTCTCACCGGGACAGGGGCACCGGGGAGCTGTTTTTT.

This chain links TRBV2 with TRBJ2-1, with 14 nucleotides matching TRBD2. Germline CDR1 and CDR2: SNHLY and FYNNEI. V gave up 3 bases and J gave up 8 bases; unmatched junction bases: 6. The CDR3 totals 16 residues. The DNA for the CDR3 is TGTGCCAGCAGTGATCCAGGACTAGCGGGGGGCTATGAGCAGTTCTTC. Translation gives CASSDPGLAGGYEQFF.

The V call is TRBV9, the J call TRBJ2-7; D not resolved. Trimming cost V 0 bases and J 0 bases, with 7 bases left between them. The CDR3 covers 14 residues. Germline assignment: CDR1 SGDLS and CDR2 YYNGEE. CDR3 sequence reads: CASSVGFSSYEQYF. The CDR3 DNA follows: TGTGCCAGCAGCGTAGGTTTCAGCTCCTACGAGCAGTACTTC. Using reference TRBV9 and TRBJ2-7 for the parts outside the CDR3, the full variable domain is DSGVTQTPKHLITATGQRVTLRCSPRSGDLSVYWYQQSLDQGLQFLIQYYNGEERAKGNILERFSAQQFPDLHSELNLSSLELGDSALYFCASSVGFSSYEQYFGPGTRLTVT.

The genes are TRBV5-1 and TRBJ1-2; 7 bases map to TRBD1. Germline CDR1 SGHRS, CDR2 YFSETQ. V was pared by 2 bases and J by 4 bases, with 5 bases of the junction left unmatched. CDR3 length equals 14 residues. The CDR3 DNA reads as TGCGCCAGCAGCTTAACAGGGGTGGGCTATGGCTACACCTTC. Translation: CASSLTGVGYGYTF.